The 26 T cell receptor beta chains below all came from one sample that was sequenced in a study of blood T cell repertoires in COVID-19 (dated by TCRdb to 2020 to 2021). The library was generated by the immunoSEQ multiplex PCR assay. TCRdb limited this immuneACCESS table to in-frame rearrangements with V and J called. A share of clones is missing; checked studies link under half to unresolved V genes, and the rest is unexplained. The sample table records around 400,000 clones; roughly 86% of these occur just once. Clones ranked in the top ten supply approximately 2.5% of the sample. Input material: peripheral blood. These receptors were obtained from an older woman with COVID-19, enrolled during active disease.

The rearrangement joins TRBV6-5 to TRBJ2-3; TRBD2 agrees at 8 bases. Per the germline V gene, CDR1 is MNHEY and CDR2 is SVGAGI. CDR3 length equals 15 residues. V gave up 6 bases and J gave up 4 bases; unmatched junction bases: 9. CDR3 sequence reads: CASSPSAGGSDTQYF. CDR3 bases: TGTGCCAGCAGCCCCTCGGCGGGGGGATCAGATACGCAGTATTTT.

This chain connects TRBV19 to TRBJ1-2; D unresolved. The CDR3 spans 13 residues. Germline V lookup: CDR1 LNHDA, CDR2 SQIVND (reference sequence). Trimming pared 3 bases from V and 0 bases from J, leaving 5 bases between. The CDR3: CASSMYTNYGYTF. In DNA form, the CDR3 reads TGTGCCAGTAGTATGTACACTAACTATGGCTACACCTTC.

This clone was recorded once. The V and J genes are TRBV4-1 and TRBJ1-2, with 7 bases aligning to TRBD1. Germline V gives CDR1 MGHRA, CDR2 YSYEKL. V lost 1 base, J lost 5 bases, and 4 bases stayed unmatched. CDR3 length: 14 residues. The CDR3 region has the DNA TGCGCCAGCAGCCAAGTGGGGACAGCGTATGGCTACACCTTC. This sequence encodes CASSQVGTAYGYTF.

A note on this clone: Other nucleotide sequences in the sample specify the same CDR3. The chain carries TRBV2 and TRBJ1-1; 8 nucleotides match TRBD1. Unmatched junction bases numbered 2, after V lost 4 bases and J lost 4 bases. CDR1 SNHLY and CDR2 FYNNEI come from the germline V gene. This CDR3 comprises 13 residues. CDR3 bases: TGTGCCAGCAGTGTACAGGGGGGCACTGAAGCTTTCTTT. As protein: CASSVQGGTEAFF. The entire variable domain, with the rest obtained from reference TRBV2 and TRBJ1-1, is as follows: EPEVTQTPSHQVTQMGQEVILRCVPISNHLYFYWYRQILGQKVEFLVSFYNNEISEKSEIFDDQFSVERPDGSNFTLKIRSTKLEDSAMYFCASSVQGGTEAFFGQGTRLTVV.

This chain links TRBV5-1 with TRBJ1-1; the D is unclear. With 1 base removed from V and 1 base from J, the gap between germline ends came to 8 bases. The CDR3 is made up of 14 amino acids. Germline CDR1 SGHRS, CDR2 YFSETQ. The CDR3 coding sequence is TGCGCCAGCAGCTTGCCGGAGAAGAACACTGAAGCTTTCTTT. Translating gives CASSLPEKNTEAFF.

The chain joins TRBV5-1 to TRBJ2-3; D might be TRBD1 (6 bases). CDR1 is SGHRS and CDR2 is YFSETQ in the germline V gene. This CDR3 is built from 14 residues. Trimming took 8 bases from V and 4 from J, leaving 17 bases between them. Here the CDR3 DNA reads TGCGCCAGTCAGTCAGGACAGCCCTCAGATACGCAGTATTTT. Amino acid sequence: CASQSGQPSDTQYF.

This clone was counted a single time. The CDR3 DNA follows: TGTGCCAGTAGTATGGTCCCAGGAGGGGGCCGAGAGACCCAGTACTTC. Encoded protein: CASSMVPGGGRETQYF. This sequence joins TRBV19 and TRBJ2-5, with D possibly matching TRBD1 (7 bases). Germline V CDR1 and CDR2: LNHDA, SQIVND (reference sequence). Trimming took off 3 bases at V and 4 bases at J, with 18 bases between the two ends. This CDR3 has 16 residues.

This rearrangement joins TRBV19 to TRBJ1-1; D is unclear. This CDR3 region has 16 residues. Germline CDR1 reads LNHDA; CDR2 reads SQIVND (reference sequence). The ends were cut back, 3 bases at V and 1 base at J, with 15 bases in the middle. The CDR3 sequence: CASSIGRQRSNTEAFF. CDR3 DNA sequence: TGTGCCAGTAGTATCGGAAGACAACGGTCGAACACTGAAGCTTTCTTT.

The chain uses TRBV11-1 and TRBJ1-1; 11 nucleotides match TRBD1. This CDR3 region has 14 residues. Germline assignment: CDR1 SGHAT and CDR2 FQDESV (reference sequence). J gave up 6 bases and V 6 bases, and 6 bases lay outside the gene matches. The CDR3 loop is CASSFPGQGAEAFF. In DNA, the CDR3 is TGTGCCAGCAGTTTTCCGGGACAGGGGGCTGAAGCTTTCTTT. Looking up the rest from reference TRBV11-1 and TRBJ1-1 gives the full variable domain: EAEVAQSPRYKITEKSQAVAFWCDPISGHATLYWYRQILGQGPELLVQFQDESVVDDSQLPKDRFSAERLKGVDSTLKIQPAELGDSAMYLCASSFPGQGAEAFFGQGTRLTVV.

The chain combines TRBV12-3 or TRBV12-4 with TRBJ1-6; D call uncertain. V gave up 6 bases and J gave up 8 bases, with 8 bases separating them. CDR3 size: 12 residues. Here the CDR3 DNA reads TGTGCCAGCAGCCCCCGGGATTCACCCCTCCACTTT. Translating it yields CASSPRDSPLHF.

The genes are TRBV25-1 and TRBJ2-3, with D perhaps TRBD2 (7 bases). The V gene lost 8 bases and the J gene lost 6 bases, with 18 bases spanning the gap. Germline CDR1 reads MGHDK; CDR2 reads SYGVNS. This CDR3 spans 14 amino acids. CDR3 residues: CASSRGGTFDTQYF. Written as DNA, the CDR3 is TGTGCCAGCTCTAGGGGGGGTACCTTTGATACGCAGTATTTT.

The V gene is TRBV28, the J gene TRBJ1-1; the D gene is possibly TRBD1 (6 bases). Trimming stripped 6 bases from V and 4 bases from J, with 12 bases between. The length of the CDR3 is 13 residues. From germline, CDR1 is MDHEN and CDR2 SYDVKM. CDR3 region: CASRGGGRTEAFF. The CDR3 nucleotides are TGTGCCAGCAGAGGGGGAGGGCGCACTGAAGCTTTCTTT.

This clone showed up just once. J is TRBJ2-7 and V is TRBV3-1 (or the pseudogene TRBV3-2); 14 bases are shared with TRBD2. Trimming at V came to 3 bases and at J to 2 bases, leaving 6 bases not matched to a gene. This CDR3 region has 17 residues. Germline CDR1 and CDR2: LGHDT and YNNKEL (reference sequence). CDR3 region: CASSHWTSGGSPYEQYF. The CDR3 DNA reads TGTGCCAGCAGCCACTGGACTAGCGGGGGGTCCCCCTACGAGCAGTACTTC.

This clone was recorded only once. The J gene is TRBJ1-4, the V gene TRBV4-1; weak D call: TRBD1 (6 bases). Germline values: CDR1 MGHRA, CDR2 YSYEKL. This CDR3 comprises 15 residues. V lost 3 bases to trimming and J lost 3 bases, with 11 bases between them. CDR3 nucleotide sequence: TGCGCCAGCAGCCAGGCAGGGGTTTCTAATGAAAAACTGTTTTTT. It yields the protein CASSQAGVSNEKLFF.

Comments on this clone: Other DNA sequences within the sample encode an identical CDR3. The CDR3 region has the DNA TGTGCCAGCAGCTCACCGAGGCAGGGCGGATACGAGCAGTACTTC. Its translation is CASSSPRQGGYEQYF. V gene TRBV9 combines with J gene TRBJ2-7; D is possibly TRBD1 (5 bases). Trimming cost V 4 bases and J 4 bases, with 18 bases left between them. Per germline, CDR1 SGDLS and CDR2 YYNGEE. CDR3 size: 15 residues.

For this clone: A junction end diverges from the germline sequence, so it may reflect a read error. The chain recombines TRBV7-2 with TRBJ2-6, with D perhaps assigned TRBD1 or TRBD2 (6 bases each). Germline CDR1 reads SGHTA; CDR2 reads FQGNSA. This CDR3 spans 16 amino acids. CDR3 protein: CASSLATGSGANVLTF. In nucleotides, the CDR3 is TGTGCCAGCAGCCTAGCGACAGGCTCTGGGGCCAACGTCCTGACTTTC.

The chain recombines TRBV6-5 with TRBJ1-5, with 11 bases that match TRBD1. V lost 6 bases, J lost 7 bases, and 5 bases stayed unmatched. Germline V gene lookup returns CDR1 MNHEY and CDR2 SVGAGI. This CDR3 has 14 amino acids. The DNA for the CDR3 is TGTGCCAGCAGGATCGGACAGGGGGCCCAGCCCCAGCATTTT. Protein sequence: CASRIGQGAQPQHF.

Written as DNA, the CDR3 is TGTGCCAGCATGTTCATCGGACAGGCCAACTATGGCTACACCTTC. As protein: CASMFIGQANYGYTF. This chain links TRBV4-2 with TRBJ1-2; 7 nucleotides agree with TRBD1. The length of the CDR3 is 15 residues. Looked up from germline, CDR1 is LGHNA and CDR2 is YNFKEQ. Germline trimming cut 7 bases from V and 2 bases from J; bases unmatched to any gene: 10.

This clone came up once. CDR3 loop: CASSTGTVNTEAFF. The CDR3 bases are TGTGCCAGCAGCACCGGGACAGTGAACACTGAAGCTTTCTTT. The V call is TRBV5-8, the J call TRBJ1-1, with TRBD1 matching 7 bases. The length of the CDR3 is 14 residues. The trim removed 4 bases at V and 0 bases at J, leaving 3 bases unmatched. From germline, CDR1 is SGHTS and CDR2 YDEGEE.

V usage is TRBV5-6 and J usage is TRBJ2-7; 7 bases fit TRBD1. Germline CDR1 reads SGHDT; CDR2 reads YYEEEE. The length of the CDR3 is 15 residues. The V and J ends lost 0 bases and 2 bases, in that order; junction bases with no gene match: 5. As DNA, the CDR3 is TGTGCCAGCAGCTTGGGACAGGGTCAGCCCTACGAGCAGTACTTC. This sequence encodes CASSLGQGQPYEQYF. The whole variable domain, filled in from reference TRBV5-6 and TRBJ2-7, reads DAGVTQSPTHLIKTRGQQVTLRCSPKSGHDTVSWYQQALGQGPQFIFQYYEEEERQRGNFPDRFSGHQFPNYSSELNVNALLLGDSALYLCASSLGQGQPYEQYFGPGTRLTVT.

J is TRBJ2-1 and V is TRBV6-1; possibly TRBD1 for D (6 bases). Germline V gives CDR1 MNHNS, CDR2 SASEGT. The V end was cut by 4 bases, the J end by 2 bases, with 18 bases between. The CDR3 loop spans 17 amino acids. Here the CDR3 DNA reads TGTGCCAGCAGTGGTTCCACCACCTCAGGGGCCTACAATGAGCAGTTCTTC. Encoded protein: CASSGSTTSGAYNEQFF.

The V call is TRBV2, the J call TRBJ1-5; possible D gene TRBD1, 5 bases. Germline values: CDR1 SNHLY, CDR2 FYNNEI. V lost 7 bases, J lost 3 bases, and 13 bases lay in between. The CDR3 contains 14 residues. CDR3 in amino acids: CASKAGGDNQPQHF. CDR3 sequence (DNA): TGTGCCAGCAAGGCGGGAGGGGACAATCAGCCCCAGCATTTT.

The DNA of the CDR3 is TGTGCCAGCAGTTACTCGGGCCTCCGCGAGCAGTACTTC. It yields the protein CASSYSGLREQYF. The rearrangement joins TRBV6-5 to TRBJ2-7; the D is unclear. Per germline, CDR1 MNHEY and CDR2 SVGAGI. CDR3 length: 13 amino acids. The V and J ends lost 0 bases and 6 bases respectively, with 9 bases between them.

This rearrangement joins TRBV6-1 to TRBJ1-4; tentative D call: TRBD1 (6 bases). Per the germline V gene, CDR1 is MNHNS and CDR2 is SASEGT. This CDR3 has 14 amino acids. Between the trimmed V and J ends, which lost 6 bases and 4 bases, there was a span of 12 bases. In DNA form, the CDR3 reads TGTGCCAGCAGCTCGGACAGCGTTAATGAAAAACTGTTTTTT. Its protein is CASSSDSVNEKLFF.

In the case of this clone: Within the sample, other DNA sequences also encode this same CDR3. CDR3 residues: CASSQGRDTEAFF. Here the CDR3 DNA reads TGTGCCAGCAGCCAAGGGAGGGACACTGAAGCTTTCTTT. V usage is TRBV4-2 and J usage is TRBJ1-1; D remains ambiguous. The CDR3 loop spans 13 amino acids. The germline V and J ends were trimmed by 1 base and 3 bases, with 6 bases remaining between them. CDR1 and CDR2 from the germline V gene are LGHNA and YNFKEQ.

This clone was found once. This chain connects TRBV3-1 (or the pseudogene TRBV3-2) to TRBJ1-5, with TRBD1 identical over 12 bases. CDR3 length: 16 residues. The trim removed 0 bases at V and 7 bases at J, leaving 4 bases unmatched. Germline V gene lookup returns CDR1 LGHDT and CDR2 YNNKEL (reference sequence). CDR3 bases: TGTGCCAGCAGCCAAGATGGGACAGGGGGCGGGCAGCCCCAGCATTTT. Translating gives CASSQDGTGGGQPQHF.